Listed below are T cell receptor beta chains from one sample, sequenced in a study of radiation and T cells in renal cell carcinoma. Measured with immunoSEQ multiplex PCR; TCRdb has only the in-frame clones, and not every one. The data show about 130,000 clones, with approximately 90% seen just once and more than 10% held by the top ten. The specimen was blood, collected from a patient whose treatment included radiotherapy and nephrectomy. The receptors derive from a woman in her 50s with renal cell carcinoma. Each CDR3 is given without its conserved first and last residue. Clone size is stated in some rows and not others, as once, few, many or a class when expanded.

j_call clone_size v_call cdr3_length cdr3_aa
TRBJ1-2 - TRBV6-1 11 ASIFGPTTGYT
TRBJ1-3 - TRBV5-4 12 ASTIKGAGNTIY
TRBJ2-7 - TRBV19 13 ASSTLVQGRHEQY
TRBJ1-5 few TRBV4-1 12 ASSQDRVNQPQH
TRBJ1-1 - TRBV7-9 12 ATEGPAANTEAF
TRBJ2-1 - TRBV4-1 14 ASSLRGGSLHNEQF
TRBJ1-6 - TRBV30 9 AWSEGPPLH
TRBJ2-2 once TRBV4-3 13 ASSRRPRDTGELF
TRBJ2-5 - TRBV19 13 ASSTADLGGETQY
TRBJ2-7 - TRBV5-1 13 ASSLSWQGYYEQY
TRBJ2-2 once TRBV2 11 ASSRVAAGELF
TRBJ2-1 - TRBV11-3 11 ASSLAPDNEQF